One TCR beta chain is described in this entry. TCR beta CDR3 regions were amplified from RNA transcripts. TCR CDR3 underwent first-round RT-PCR with the HTBI primer set. Each CDR3 protein is one row after TCRdb ran MiXCR on the multiplex PCR reads. The sample lists around 500,000 distinct CDR3 sequences; about 20% were seen once. This specimen belongs to a study of T cells in Graves' hyperthyroidism and ophthalmopathy. This CDR3 region has 15 residues. Trimming took 5 bases from V and 1 from J; bases not matched to a gene: 5. What was sequenced was blood. This clonotype was obtained from a woman between 65 and 79 years old with Graves' ophthalmopathy. The chain recombines TRBV12-3 or TRBV12-4 with TRBJ1-1; the match to TRBD1 covers 9 bases. CDR3 protein: CASSARDRANTEAFF. The CDR3 DNA reads TGTGCCAGCAGTGCGCGGGACAGGGCGAACACTGAAGCTTTCTTT.